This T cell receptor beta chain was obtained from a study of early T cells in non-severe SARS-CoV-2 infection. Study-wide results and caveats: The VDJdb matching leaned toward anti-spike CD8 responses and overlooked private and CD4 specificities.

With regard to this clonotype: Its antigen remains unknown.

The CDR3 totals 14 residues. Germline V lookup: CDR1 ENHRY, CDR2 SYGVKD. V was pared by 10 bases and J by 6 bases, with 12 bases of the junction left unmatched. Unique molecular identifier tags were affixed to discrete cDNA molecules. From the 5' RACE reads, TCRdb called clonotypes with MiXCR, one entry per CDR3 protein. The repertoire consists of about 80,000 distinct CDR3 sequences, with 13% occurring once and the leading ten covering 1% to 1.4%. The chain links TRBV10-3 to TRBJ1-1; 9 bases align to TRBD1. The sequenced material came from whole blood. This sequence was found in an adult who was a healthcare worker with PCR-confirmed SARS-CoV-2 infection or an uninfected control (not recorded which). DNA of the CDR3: TGTGCCACTCACCCGGGACAGGGAATCGCTGAAGCTTTCTTT. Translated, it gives CATHPGQGIAEAFF.